This entry lists 32 T cell receptor beta chains sequenced from one sample in a study of blood T cell repertoires in COVID-19. Some clones are missing from TCRdb's copy, which holds only in-frame ones; the method was immunoSEQ multiplex PCR. This sample yields approximately 280,000 clones, of which around 90% are seen a single time; approximately 7.5% belongs to the top ten. The specimen sequenced was peripheral blood. All receptors derive from a woman aged 25 to 39 with COVID-19, enrolled during active disease.

This clone was counted once. The rearrangement links TRBV19 to TRBJ2-3, with a tentative D call TRBD2 (5 bases). The V gene's germline CDR1 is LNHDA and CDR2 SQIVND (reference sequence). V was shortened by 4 bases and J by 0 bases, with 5 bases between the two germline ends. The CDR3 runs to 13 residues. The DNA of the CDR3 is TGTGCCAGTAGTAGCGGGAGCACAGATACGCAGTATTTT. Translation gives CASSSGSTDTQYF.

This chain links TRBV10-3 with TRBJ2-5, with a weak D call TRBD1 (6 bases). The V end lost 5 bases, the J end lost 1 base, and 8 bases lay between the germline ends. Per germline, CDR1 ENHRY and CDR2 SYGVKD. This CDR3 is built from 13 residues. The CDR3 reads CAISRTAQETQYF. DNA for the CDR3: TGTGCCATCAGTAGGACAGCCCAAGAGACCCAGTACTTC.

In this sample, this clone turned up a few times. The chain joins TRBV4-1 to TRBJ1-5; perhaps TRBD1 as D (6 bases). Germline CDR1 is MGHRA and CDR2 is YSYEKL. V was cut by 0 bases and J by 7 bases, with 13 bases left in between. CDR3 length equals 15 residues. CDR3 sequence reads: CASSQERGGTQPQHF. For the CDR3, the DNA is TGCGCCAGCAGCCAAGAAAGGGGGGGGACCCAGCCCCAGCATTTT.

In its sample, this clone was seen once. This rearrangement joins TRBV24-1 to TRBJ1-2; D is uncertain. The CDR3 is 13 amino acids. CDR1 is KGHDR, CDR2 SFDVKD, per germline. V lost 4 bases and J lost 2, with 7 bases in between. The CDR3 nucleotides are TGTGCCACCAGTGACAAAGAGAACTATGGCTACACCTTC. Translated: CATSDKENYGYTF.

Concerning this clone: Other nucleotide sequences from this sample produce the same CDR3. The V and J genes are TRBV25-1 and TRBJ1-2; a possible D gene is TRBD1 (6 bases). CDR1 MGHDK and CDR2 SYGVNS come from the germline V gene. The CDR3 runs to 14 residues. The ends were cut back, 1 base at V and 3 bases at J, with 9 bases in the middle. This chain's CDR3 is CASSEFNRDYGYTF. The CDR3 DNA follows: TGTGCCAGCAGTGAATTTAACAGGGACTATGGCTACACCTTC.

The V gene is TRBV24-1, the J gene TRBJ1-5; the D is unclear. This CDR3 comprises 12 residues. CDR1 and CDR2 from the germline V gene are KGHDR and SFDVKD. V lost 3 bases and J lost 4, with 3 bases in between. This CDR3 is CATSDRNQPQHF. The DNA of the CDR3 is TGTGCCACCAGTGATCGGAATCAGCCCCAGCATTTT.

The chain employs TRBV28 and TRBJ1-2; TRBD1 agrees at 7 bases. After removal of 8 bases from V and 4 bases from J, the junction contained 7 bases not matched to a gene. CDR3 length equals 13 residues. Germline V gene lookup returns CDR1 MDHEN and CDR2 SYDVKM. In DNA form, the CDR3 reads TGTGCCAGCGGAGACAGGGCTTTCTATGGCTACACCTTC. Amino acids: CASGDRAFYGYTF.

This clone was found a few times. J is TRBJ1-2 and V is TRBV29-1; TRBD1 aligns across 7 bases. The CDR3 has 12 amino acids. The trim removed 7 bases at V and 2 bases at J, leaving 4 bases unmatched. The germline V gene has CDR1 SQVTM and CDR2 ANQGSEA. The CDR3 region is CSARGQNYGYTF. The CDR3 nucleotides are TGCAGCGCCAGGGGACAGAACTATGGCTACACCTTC.

The chain carries TRBV5-4 and TRBJ2-3; 12 nucleotides line up with TRBD2. The CDR3 extends over 17 amino acids. CDR1 SGHNT and CDR2 YYREEE come from the germline V gene (reference sequence). After removal of 4 bases from V and 4 bases from J, the junction contained 10 bases not matched to a gene. The CDR3 spells CASSPTLRLAGADTQYF. The CDR3 bases are TGTGCCAGCAGCCCCACTCTAAGACTAGCGGGAGCAGATACGCAGTATTTT.

This clone was counted once. J is TRBJ2-1 and V is TRBV20-1, with 7 bases fitting TRBD2. CDR3 size: 11 residues. Germline CDR1 reads DFQATT; CDR2 reads SNEGSKA (reference sequence). The CDR3 loop is CSGRFRDEQFF. CDR3 DNA sequence: TGCAGCGGGAGGTTTAGAGATGAGCAGTTCTTC.

This clone was observed once. The V and J genes are TRBV9 and TRBJ1-1; possible D gene TRBD1, 5 bases. Germline V gene lookup returns CDR1 SGDLS and CDR2 YYNGEE. The CDR3 has 14 residues. Trimming removed 1 base at V and 1 base at J, with 8 bases between. Here the CDR3 reads CASSVSQGNTEAFF. CDR3 coding DNA: TGTGCCAGCAGCGTATCCCAGGGGAACACTGAAGCTTTCTTT.

V is TRBV6-4 and J is TRBJ1-6; D is unresolved. Looked up from germline, CDR1 is MRHNA and CDR2 is SNTAGT. Trimming pared 3 bases from V and 6 bases from J, leaving 15 bases between. The CDR3 consists of 16 residues. The CDR3: CASSEAGIGINSPLHF. The DNA of the CDR3 is TGTGCCAGCAGTGAGGCCGGGATCGGAATTAATTCACCCCTCCACTTT.

The chain carries TRBV28 and TRBJ1-5; TRBD1 might be the D (6 bases). V lost 5 bases, J lost 4 bases, and 15 bases lay in between. The CDR3 totals 15 residues. Germline values: CDR1 MDHEN, CDR2 SYDVKM. The CDR3 nucleotides are TGTGCCAGCAGTCCCTCGGGGGGGCTGAATCAGCCCCAGCATTTT. The encoded protein is CASSPSGGLNQPQHF.

The CDR3 region has the DNA TGTGCCACAAGAACCGGGACTAGCGGGAGAGTTCTAACCAATGAGCAGTTCTTC. Translating gives CATRTGTSGRVLTNEQFF. This chain uses TRBV15 with TRBJ2-1; 14 bases line up with TRBD2. CDR1 and CDR2 (germline): LNHNV, YYDKDF (reference sequence). The CDR3 sequence is 18 residues long. The J segment lost 6 bases and the V segment lost 9 bases, leaving 16 bases of the junction unmatched.

The rearrangement uses TRBV6-5 and TRBJ2-2; D remains ambiguous. Germline V gene sequence: CDR1 MNHEY, CDR2 SVGAGI. The CDR3 has 15 residues. V lost 0 bases and J 6 bases, leaving 11 bases between the germline ends. The CDR3 DNA is TGTGCCAGCAGTTACTCGACACACTGGGCCGGGGAGCTGTTTTTT. This sequence encodes CASSYSTHWAGELFF.

This clone was observed a few times. This chain joins TRBV7-9 and TRBJ2-7; 11 nucleotides line up with TRBD2. J was trimmed by 4 bases and V by 5 bases; bases with no gene match: 4. The germline V gene has CDR1 SEHNR and CDR2 FQNEAQ (reference sequence). This CDR3 has 14 residues. The CDR3: CASSPGLAVYEQYF. CDR3 bases: TGTGCCAGCAGCCCGGGACTAGCGGTTTACGAGCAGTACTTC. Complete variable domain (other parts from reference TRBV7-9 and TRBJ2-7): DTGVSQNPRHKITKRGQNVTFRCDPISEHNRLYWYRQTLGQGPEFLTYFQNEAQLEKSRLLSDRFSAERPKGSFSTLEIQRTEQGDSAMYLCASSPGLAVYEQYFGPGTRLTVT.

The chain uses TRBV6-6 and TRBJ1-6, with D unclear. The CDR3 spans 13 residues. Germline V lookup: CDR1 MNHNY, CDR2 SVGAGI (reference sequence). V gave up 2 bases and J gave up 5 bases, with 4 bases separating them. The DNA of the CDR3 is TGTGCCAGCAGTTACCCAAATAATTCACCCCTCCACTTT. Its protein is CASSYPNNSPLHF.

CDR3 bases: TGTGCCTTACAGGGGGGAAACACCGGGGAGCTGTTTTTT. Its translation is CALQGGNTGELFF. The rearrangement joins TRBV30 to TRBJ2-2, with TRBD1 matching over 8 bases. This CDR3 spans 13 amino acids. CDR1 is GTSNPN, CDR2 SVGIG, per germline (reference sequence). J was trimmed by 2 bases and V by 7 bases; bases with no gene match: 3.

The genes are TRBV7-9 and TRBJ2-2; TRBD1 matches 8 bases. V lost 6 bases, J lost 7 bases, and 16 bases stayed unmatched. The CDR3 extends over 17 amino acids. Germline CDR1 is SEHNR and CDR2 is FQNEAQ (reference sequence). CDR3 sequence reads: CASRAFAGGGGGGELFF. CDR3 nucleotide sequence: TGTGCCAGCAGAGCCTTCGCAGGGGGCGGTGGCGGCGGGGAGCTGTTTTTT.

The chain has TRBV19 and TRBJ1-2; 8 bases agree with TRBD1. This CDR3 comprises 14 residues. Germline CDR1 is LNHDA and CDR2 is SQIVND (reference sequence). Trimming took 5 bases from V and 0 from J; bases not matched to a gene: 2. CDR3 loop: CASSGTGPNYGYTF. The CDR3 bases are TGTGCCAGTAGTGGGACAGGCCCTAACTATGGCTACACCTTC.

This clone was seen many times. This chain connects TRBV10-2 to TRBJ1-5; 8 bases align to TRBD1. V trimming: 4 bases; J trimming: 0 bases; junction bases outside the gene matches: 5. This CDR3 is built from 16 residues. CDR1 is WSHSY and CDR2 is SAAADI in the germline V gene. CDR3 protein: CASSGTGSYSNQPQHF. CDR3 in DNA: TGCGCCAGCAGTGGGACAGGGAGCTATAGCAATCAGCCCCAGCATTTT.

The chain employs TRBV5-1 and TRBJ2-7, with TRBD1 identical over 9 bases. V trimming: 4 bases; J trimming: 7 bases; junction bases outside the gene matches: 6. This CDR3 has 13 residues. Per the germline V gene, CDR1 is SGHRS and CDR2 is YFSETQ. DNA of the CDR3: TGCGCCAGCAGCCGGGACAGGGCGAGGGAGCAGTACTTC. Translation gives CASSRDRAREQYF.

The chain uses TRBV7-9 and TRBJ1-1; D is undetermined. This CDR3 comprises 14 residues. Germline V gene lookup returns CDR1 SEHNR and CDR2 FQNEAQ (reference sequence). The V end was cut by 5 bases, the J end by 5 bases, with 15 bases between. The CDR3 DNA sequence: TGTGCCAGCAGCAACGCTGGGAGTGGGACTGAAGCTTTCTTT. Translating gives CASSNAGSGTEAFF.

This clone was recorded only once. The rearrangement links TRBV7-2 to TRBJ2-7, with a weak D call TRBD1 (6 bases). The CDR3 has 15 amino acids. V was pared by 5 bases and J by 0 bases, with 14 bases between. The germline CDR1 and CDR2 sequences are SGHTA and FQGNSA. The CDR3 loop reads CASSLMGDTSYEQYF. The CDR3, as DNA: TGTGCCAGCAGCCTGATGGGGGACACCTCCTACGAGCAGTACTTC.

This sequence joins TRBV12-5 and TRBJ1-2; D is uncertain. CDR3 size: 13 residues. Germline V gene lookup returns CDR1 LGHNT and CDR2 FRNRAP. Trimming took off 1 base at V and 12 bases at J, with 15 bases between the two ends. CDR3 loop: CASGLEDYAADTF. The CDR3 DNA follows: TGTGCTAGTGGTTTGGAAGATTATGCGGCTGACACCTTC.

The chain joins TRBV4-1 to TRBJ2-3; TRBD2 is a possible D gene (5 bases). There are 15 residues in the CDR3. With 3 bases removed from V and 2 bases from J, the gap between germline ends came to 12 bases. CDR1 is MGHRA and CDR2 is YSYEKL in the germline V gene. The DNA for the CDR3 is TGCGCCAGCAGCCATCAAGCGGACCTCACAGATACGCAGTATTTT. Its protein is CASSHQADLTDTQYF.

J is TRBJ2-5 and V is TRBV5-1; 9 bases align to TRBD2. Germline lookup yields CDR1 SGHRS and CDR2 YFSETQ. V was pared by 0 bases and J by 0 bases, with 9 bases of the junction left unmatched. The CDR3 covers 18 residues. The CDR3 sequence: CASSLAVLAGQYQETQYF. CDR3 DNA sequence: TGCGCCAGCAGCTTGGCCGTTCTAGCGGGGCAGTACCAAGAGACCCAGTACTTC.

The chain links TRBV2 to TRBJ2-2; 7 bases align to TRBD2. The germline V gene encodes CDR1 SNHLY and CDR2 FYNNEI. The J segment lost 1 base and the V segment lost 6 bases, leaving 5 bases of the junction unmatched. The CDR3 is 15 residues long. Written as DNA, the CDR3 is TGTGCCAGCAGGGGGGGGAGTCTGAACACCGGGGAGCTGTTTTTT. Translating it yields CASRGGSLNTGELFF.

The chain recombines TRBV28 with TRBJ2-3; 12 nucleotides agree with TRBD2. The CDR3 loop spans 18 amino acids. The V gene's germline CDR1 is MDHEN and CDR2 SYDVKM. Trimming at V came to 2 bases and at J to 1 base, leaving 7 bases not matched to a gene. This chain's CDR3 is CASSLVLAGGQGTDTQYF. CDR3 nucleotide sequence: TGTGCCAGCAGTTTAGTTCTAGCGGGAGGGCAGGGCACAGATACGCAGTATTTT.

The chain uses TRBV6-5 and TRBJ1-6, with TRBD1 matching 7 bases. Germline V gene data show CDR1 as MNHEY and CDR2 as SVGAGI. V shed 5 bases and J 2 bases; nucleotides not matched to a gene: 3. This CDR3 spans 15 amino acids. CDR3: CASSPDRAYNSPLHF. CDR3 nucleotides: TGTGCCAGCAGTCCTGACAGGGCCTATAATTCACCCCTCCACTTT.

This clone was counted a few times. This chain uses TRBV2 with TRBJ1-5, with TRBD1 identical over 9 bases. Germline lookup yields CDR1 SNHLY and CDR2 FYNNEI. The CDR3 length is 14 residues. V was clipped by 6 bases and J by 6 bases; unmatched bases: 6. CDR3 in amino acids: CASRGQGSTQPQHF. In DNA form, the CDR3 reads TGTGCCAGCAGGGGACAGGGTAGTACTCAGCCCCAGCATTTT.

This chain links TRBV14 with TRBJ2-1; D might be TRBD2 (5 bases). Germline V gives CDR1 SGHDN, CDR2 FVKESK. This CDR3 contains 16 residues. Trimming pared 2 bases from V and 4 bases from J, leaving 15 bases between. The CDR3 region is CASSQRADTSYNEQFF. CDR3 coding DNA: TGTGCCAGCAGCCAACGAGCGGATACTAGTTACAATGAGCAGTTCTTC. The full variable domain, with the rest looked up from reference TRBV14 and TRBJ2-1, is EAGVTQFPSHSVIEKGQTVTLRCDPISGHDNLYWYRRVMGKEIKFLLHFVKESKQDESGMPNNRFLAERTGGTYSTLKVQPAELEDSGVYFCASSQRADTSYNEQFFGPGTRLTVL.